This entry is about one TCR beta chain. The record originates from a study of blood T cell repertoires in COVID-19. Trimming cost V 5 bases and J 4 bases; bases outside gene matches: 11. The germline gives CDR1 SGDLS, CDR2 YYNGEE. The CDR3 loop spans 18 amino acids. The data were produced by immunoSEQ multiplex PCR, yet TCRdb's version contains in-frame clones alone and is incomplete. In the table there are about 280,000 clones, about nine tenths of which are singletons. The J gene is TRBJ2-1, the V gene TRBV9, with TRBD2 matching over 14 bases. The receptor's source is a woman between 40 and 55 years old who had recovered from COVID-19. Sequencing was carried out using peripheral blood. The CDR3 DNA sequence: TGTGCCAGCAGTGCCTCCGGGACTAGCGGGAGTGTATACAATGAGCAGTTCTTC. Amino acids: CASSASGTSGSVYNEQFF.